This T cell receptor beta chain was obtained from a study of T-cell reconstitution after alpha-beta-depleted transplantation in children (dated by TCRdb to 2016 to 2018). For the study in its entirety: Using TCR repertoire profiling, the study followed T-cell immune reconstitution in a quantitative way in children after TCRalphabeta/CD19-depleted allogeneic hematopoietic cell transplantation.

The library was produced with PCR. Instrument on record: Illumina HiSeq 2500. TCR library preparation used molecular barcoding, with unique molecular identifiers applied to normalize quantification of the TCRbeta repertoire. TCRdb trimmed public reads at Q25 via fastp, called clones via MiXCR and kept in-frame beta chains. Rows are combined by CDR3 protein, so each entry shows the most common genes and DNA. A total of approximately 590,000 distinct CDR3 sequences appear in this sample, about 10% of them only once. The ten most abundant clones make up around 4% of the sample. CDR1 and CDR2, looked up from the germline V gene, are LGHNA and YSLEER. The CDR3 covers 15 residues, taking in both the cysteine and the phenylalanine. Only the CDR3 region is kept as DNA, spanning 45 bases read in frame from base 1. Deletion took 0 bases off V and 4 bases off J, with a span of 13 bases between the germline ends.

Concerning this clonotype itself: The clone's antigen remains unknown. It has no much larger one-base neighbor in the sample; base qualities were not kept.

The sequences come from PBMCs from the stem cell graft donor, collected from the stem cell graft. This clonotype originated in a human donor who donated a stem cell graft to a child with acute myeloid leukemia. The sequence joins TRBV4-3 to TRBJ2-7, with no confident D gene call. In nucleotide form, the sequence is TGCGCCAGCAGCCAAGATAAAGAAAGTGTGTACGAGCAGTACTTC. This codes for CASSQDKESVYEQYF.